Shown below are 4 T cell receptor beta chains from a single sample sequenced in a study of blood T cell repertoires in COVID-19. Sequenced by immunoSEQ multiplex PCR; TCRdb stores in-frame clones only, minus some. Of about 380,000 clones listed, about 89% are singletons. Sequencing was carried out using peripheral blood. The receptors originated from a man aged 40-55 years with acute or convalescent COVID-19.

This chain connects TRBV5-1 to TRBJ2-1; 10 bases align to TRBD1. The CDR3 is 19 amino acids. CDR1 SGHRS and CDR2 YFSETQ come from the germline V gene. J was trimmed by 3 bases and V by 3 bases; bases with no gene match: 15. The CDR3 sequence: CASSSIYGTGDYSYNEQFF. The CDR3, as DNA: TGCGCCAGCAGCTCCATTTACGGGACAGGGGACTACAGCTACAATGAGCAGTTCTTC.

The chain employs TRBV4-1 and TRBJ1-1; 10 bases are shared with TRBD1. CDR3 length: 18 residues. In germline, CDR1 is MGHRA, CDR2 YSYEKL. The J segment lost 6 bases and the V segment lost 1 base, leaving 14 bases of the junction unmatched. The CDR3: CASSQGPLAGQGRAEAFF. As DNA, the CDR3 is TGCGCCAGCAGCCAAGGGCCCCTCGCGGGACAGGGGAGGGCTGAAGCTTTCTTT.

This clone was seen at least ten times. CDR3 sequence: CASRKGVTNSPLHF. Written as DNA, the CDR3 is TGTGCCAGCAGGAAGGGGGTTACTAATTCACCCCTCCACTTT. This chain uses TRBV28 with TRBJ1-6, with D tentatively TRBD1 (6 bases). V shed 6 bases and J shed 6 bases, with 12 bases lying between them. Germline values: CDR1 MDHEN, CDR2 SYDVKM. The CDR3 runs to 14 residues.

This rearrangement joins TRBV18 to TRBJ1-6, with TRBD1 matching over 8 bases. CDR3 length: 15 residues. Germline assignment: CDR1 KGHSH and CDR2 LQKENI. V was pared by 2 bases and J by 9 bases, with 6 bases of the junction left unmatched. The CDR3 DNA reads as TGTGCCAGCTCACCAATACAGGGGGGTGGTTCACCCCTCCACTTT. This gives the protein CASSPIQGGGSPLHF.